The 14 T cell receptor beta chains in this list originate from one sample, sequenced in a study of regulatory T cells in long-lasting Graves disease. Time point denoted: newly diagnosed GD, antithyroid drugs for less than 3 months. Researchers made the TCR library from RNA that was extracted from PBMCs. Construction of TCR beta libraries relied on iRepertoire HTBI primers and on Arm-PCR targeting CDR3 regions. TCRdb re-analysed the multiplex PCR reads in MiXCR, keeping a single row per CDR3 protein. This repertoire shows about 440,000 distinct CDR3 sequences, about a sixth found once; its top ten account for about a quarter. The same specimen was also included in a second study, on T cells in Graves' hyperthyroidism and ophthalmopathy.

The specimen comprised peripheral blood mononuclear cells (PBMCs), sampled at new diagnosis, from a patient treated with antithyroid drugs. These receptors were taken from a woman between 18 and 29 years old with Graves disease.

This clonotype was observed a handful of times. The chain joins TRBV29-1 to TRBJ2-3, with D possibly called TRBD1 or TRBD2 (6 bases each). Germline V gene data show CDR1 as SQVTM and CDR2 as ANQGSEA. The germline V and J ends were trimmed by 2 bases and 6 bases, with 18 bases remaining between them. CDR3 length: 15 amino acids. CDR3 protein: CSVEPPVGGFDTQYF. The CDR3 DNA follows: TGCAGCGTTGAACCCCCCGTGGGGGGCTTCGATACGCAGTATTTT.

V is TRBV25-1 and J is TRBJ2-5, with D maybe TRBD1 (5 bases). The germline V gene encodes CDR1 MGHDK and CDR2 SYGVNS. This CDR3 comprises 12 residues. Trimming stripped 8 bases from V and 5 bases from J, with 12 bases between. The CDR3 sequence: CASSGFPETQYF. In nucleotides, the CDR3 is TGTGCCAGCTCAGGGTTCCCGGAGACCCAGTACTTC.

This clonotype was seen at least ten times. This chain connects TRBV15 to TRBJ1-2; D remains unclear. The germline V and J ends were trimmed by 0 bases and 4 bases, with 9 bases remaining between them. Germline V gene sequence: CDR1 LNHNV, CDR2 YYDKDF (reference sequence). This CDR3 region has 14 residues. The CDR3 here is CATSRDGLGYGYTF. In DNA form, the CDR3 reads TGTGCCACCAGCAGAGATGGCCTGGGCTATGGCTACACCTTC.

CDR3 DNA: TGTGCCAGCAGCGCTGGACTAGCGGAGGCCTACGAGCAGTACTTC. Its translation: CASSAGLAEAYEQYF. This chain uses TRBV27 with TRBJ2-7; 10 bases line up with TRBD2. Germline CDR1 and CDR2: MNHEY and SMNVEV (reference sequence). V shed 6 bases and J 2 bases; nucleotides not matched to a gene: 7. The CDR3 length is 15 residues.

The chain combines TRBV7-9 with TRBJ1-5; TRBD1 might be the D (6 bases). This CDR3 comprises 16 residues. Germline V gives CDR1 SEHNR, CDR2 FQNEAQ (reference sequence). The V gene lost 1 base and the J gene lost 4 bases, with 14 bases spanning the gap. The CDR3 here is CASSLDPGVGNQPQHF. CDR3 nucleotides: TGTGCCAGCAGCTTAGATCCAGGGGTTGGTAATCAGCCCCAGCATTTT.

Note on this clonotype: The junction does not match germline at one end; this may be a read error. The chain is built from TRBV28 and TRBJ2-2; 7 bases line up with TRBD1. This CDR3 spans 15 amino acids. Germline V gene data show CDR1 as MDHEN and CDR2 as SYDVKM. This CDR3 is CPSMSYRGNTGELFF. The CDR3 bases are TGTCCCAGCATGAGTTACAGGGGAAACACCGGGGAGCTGTTTTTT.

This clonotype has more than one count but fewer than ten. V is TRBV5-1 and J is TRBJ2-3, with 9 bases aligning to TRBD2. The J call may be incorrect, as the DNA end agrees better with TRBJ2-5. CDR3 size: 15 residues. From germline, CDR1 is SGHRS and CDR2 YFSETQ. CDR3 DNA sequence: TGCGCCAGCAGCTCGGATAGCGGGAGCTGGGAGACCCAGTACTTC. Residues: CASSSDSGSWETQYF.

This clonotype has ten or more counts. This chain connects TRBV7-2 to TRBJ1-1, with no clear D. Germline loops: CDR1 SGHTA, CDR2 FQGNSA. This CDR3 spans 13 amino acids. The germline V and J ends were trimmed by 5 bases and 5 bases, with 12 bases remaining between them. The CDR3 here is CASSPTVGTEAFF. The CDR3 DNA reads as TGTGCCAGCAGCCCGACGGTGGGGACTGAAGCTTTCTTT.

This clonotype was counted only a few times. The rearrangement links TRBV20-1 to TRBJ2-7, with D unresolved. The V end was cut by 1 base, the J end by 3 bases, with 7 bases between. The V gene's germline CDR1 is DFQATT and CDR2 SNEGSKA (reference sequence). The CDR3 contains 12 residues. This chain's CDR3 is CSARARLYEQYF. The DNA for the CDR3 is TGCAGTGCTAGAGCGAGGCTCTACGAGCAGTACTTC.

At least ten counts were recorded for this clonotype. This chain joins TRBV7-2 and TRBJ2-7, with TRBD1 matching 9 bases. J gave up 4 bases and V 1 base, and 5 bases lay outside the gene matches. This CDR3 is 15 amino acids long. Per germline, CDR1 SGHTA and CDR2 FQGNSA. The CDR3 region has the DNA TGTGCCAGCAGCTTAGTTCCGGGACAGGGATACGAGCAGTACTTC. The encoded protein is CASSLVPGQGYEQYF. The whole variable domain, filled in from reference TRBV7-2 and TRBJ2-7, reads GAGVSQSPSNKVTEKGKDVELRCDPISGHTALYWYRQSLGQGLEFLIYFQGNSAPDKSGLPSDRFSAERTGGSVSTLTIQRTQQEDSAVYLCASSLVPGQGYEQYFGPGTRLTVT.

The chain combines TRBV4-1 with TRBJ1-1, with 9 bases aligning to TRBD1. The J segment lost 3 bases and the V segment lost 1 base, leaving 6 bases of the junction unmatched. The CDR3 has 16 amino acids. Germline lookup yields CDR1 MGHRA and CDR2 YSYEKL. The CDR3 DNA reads TGCGCCAGCAGCCAAGGTTGGACAGGGGTGGACACTGAAGCTTTCTTT. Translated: CASSQGWTGVDTEAFF.

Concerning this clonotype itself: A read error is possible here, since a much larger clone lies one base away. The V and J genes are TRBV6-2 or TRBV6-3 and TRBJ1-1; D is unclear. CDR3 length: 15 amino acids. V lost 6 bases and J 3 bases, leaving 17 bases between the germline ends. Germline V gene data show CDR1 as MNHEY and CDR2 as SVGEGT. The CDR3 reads CASRDHTGDYTEAFF. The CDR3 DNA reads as TGTGCCAGCAGAGACCATACCGGGGATTACACTGAAGCTTTCTTT.

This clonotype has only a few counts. CDR3 loop: CASSPPGLDHYEQYF. The CDR3, as DNA: TGTGCCAGCAGTCCGCCGGGACTGGACCACTACGAGCAGTACTTC. The V and J genes are TRBV28 and TRBJ2-7, with D tentatively TRBD2 (6 bases). Per the germline V gene, CDR1 is MDHEN and CDR2 is SYDVKM. The CDR3 totals 15 residues. Trimming shortened V by 5 bases and J by 3 bases, and 17 bases separated the two germline ends. The variable domain in full, with the rest retrieved from reference TRBV28 and TRBJ2-7, is DVKVTQSSRYLVKRTGEKVFLECVQDMDHENMFWYRQDPGLGLRLIYFSYDVKMKEKGDIPEGYSVSREKKERFSLILESASTNQTSMYLCASSPPGLDHYEQYFGPGTRLTVT.

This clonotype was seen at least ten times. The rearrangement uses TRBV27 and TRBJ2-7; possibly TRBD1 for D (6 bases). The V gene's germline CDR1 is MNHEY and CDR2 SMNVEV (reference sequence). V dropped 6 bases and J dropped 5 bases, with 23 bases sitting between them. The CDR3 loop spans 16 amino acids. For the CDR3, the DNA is TGTGCCAGCAGCGCCCGGACAGACTACGGTTCGAACGAGCAGTACTTC. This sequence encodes CASSARTDYGSNEQYF.